The rows below give T cell receptor beta chains drawn from one sample of a study of molecular identifiers for immune sequencing clone quantification. TCRdb itself ran the PCR reads through MiXCR, one entry per CDR3 protein. The table shows about 320,000 distinct CDR3 sequences, with over 20% occurring only once. Input material: naive CD8+ T cells from blood, with Jurkat cell RNA spiked in. Every receptor here comes from a human donor in good health. Some libraries in this study had Jurkat cell RNA spiked in. The CDR3 runs from the conserved cysteine through the conserved F or W.

v_call cdr3_length cdr3_aa
TRBV19 15 CASSMSGNSNQPQHF
TRBV7-9 14 CASSLDSGNNEQFF
TRBV30 11 CACPGNYGYTF
TRBV6-2/TRBV6-3 15 CASSETSGGNNEQFF
TRBV23-1 17 CASSQYPTTSGPSQQFF
TRBV11-2 17 CASSLEEGRNSYNEQFF
TRBV5-1 15 CASSSDGLDGNTIYF
TRBV7-9 14 CASSLVTPNYGYTF
TRBV19 11 CASRTTDTQYF
TRBV7-9 15 CASSFGEIGTDTQYF
TRBV24-1 14 CATSPGSGQETQYF
TRBV6-2/TRBV6-3 12 CASSLNTGKLFF
TRBV6-2/TRBV6-3 14 CASRNPTGLDTQYF
TRBV20-1 17 CSARIPPSASSGNTIYF
TRBV5-1 16 CASSLEPSSGANVLTF
TRBV4-3 15 CASSQARAEYDTQYF
TRBV6-5 17 CASSYGSGGPGGYEQYF
TRBV4-2 15 CASSQDSGQAYEQYF
TRBV4-3 19 CASSQETTVGGLGWNIQYF
TRBV4-1 16 CASSHGTSGRIGELFF
TRBV10-3 17 CAISEEGLAVGADTQYF
TRBV2 14 CASSEGQGSYGYTF
TRBV7-3 15 CASSFTSSSYNEQFF
TRBV27 13 CASSPIPPYEQYF
TRBV10-3 14 CAISETPGTGELFF
TRBV20-1 14 CSASELAGGYEQYF
TRBV19 14 CASSRGPANEKLFF
TRBV3-1 15 CASSFGRGPAYEQYF
TRBV6-5 18 CASSYWGLAGEGSGELFF
TRBV11-2 16 CASSLETSQRYNEQFF
TRBV5-1 14 CASSYSTGVYEQYF
TRBV4-1 16 CASSQDFVADNQPQHF
TRBV4-1 14 CASSPGGAYNEQFF
TRBV7-9 15 CASSLRTGGDEKLFF
TRBV27 16 CASSLVASGSTDTQYF
TRBV6-1 15 CASRDSGGATDTQYF
TRBV27 14 CASTWGGAPDTQYF
TRBV28 16 CASSFRPDSGSYEQYF
TRBV7-9 18 CASSTETGGPSTNEKLFF
TRBV7-9 13 CASVGREGGEAFF
TRBV7-2 16 CASSPARQGVYHEQYF
TRBV29-1 13 CSVVFGSAYEQYF
TRBV28 15 CASSLAPGAGYIQYF
TRBV9 15 CASSVGGSGGYEQYF
TRBV5-5 17 CASSLDRVLFGANVLTF